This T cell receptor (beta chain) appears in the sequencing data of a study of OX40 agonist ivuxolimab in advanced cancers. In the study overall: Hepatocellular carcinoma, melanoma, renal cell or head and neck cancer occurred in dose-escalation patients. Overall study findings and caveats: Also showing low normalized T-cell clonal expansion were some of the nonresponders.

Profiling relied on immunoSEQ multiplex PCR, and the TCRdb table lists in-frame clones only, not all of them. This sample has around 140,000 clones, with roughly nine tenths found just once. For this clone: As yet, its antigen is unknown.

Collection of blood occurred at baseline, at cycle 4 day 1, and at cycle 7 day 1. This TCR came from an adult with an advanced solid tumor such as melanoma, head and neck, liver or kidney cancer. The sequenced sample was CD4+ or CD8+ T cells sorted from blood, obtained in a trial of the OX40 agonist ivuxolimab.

The CDR3 region has the DNA TGTGCCAGTAGTGTGGGACAGGCAGCTAACTATGGCTACACCTTC. Its protein is CASSVGQAANYGYTF. This chain connects TRBV19 to TRBJ1-2; 8 positions match TRBD1. CDR1 LNHDA and CDR2 SQIVND come from the germline V gene (reference sequence). The CDR3 is 15 amino acids. The ends lost 5 bases at V and 0 bases at J; junction bases unmatched: 5. Full variable domain (missing parts from reference TRBV19 and TRBJ1-2): DGGITQSPKYLFRKEGQNVTLSCEQNLNHDAMYWYRQDPGQGLRLIYYSQIVNDFQKGDIAEGYSVSREKKESFPLTVTSAQKNPTAFYLCASSVGQAANYGYTFGSGTRLTVV.